The present T cell receptor (beta chain) was sequenced within a study of T cells in Graves' hyperthyroidism and ophthalmopathy. Study-level information: Initial diagnosis, before any treatment, was when peripheral blood was collected.

Study-wide results and limits: Blood also carried most thyroid clonotypes expanded above 0.001. The model identified upcoming ophthalmopathy a median about six months ahead of onset.

This clonotype was counted at least ten times. No antigen is known for it. TCR beta CDR3 regions were amplified from RNA. An initial round of RT-PCR targeting the TCR CDR3 relied on the HTBI primer set. TCRdb analysed the multiplex PCR reads with MiXCR anew, one entry per CDR3 protein. Of fewer than 650,000 distinct CDR3 sequences listed, approximately 15% are singletons. The CDR3 has 13 residues. Unmatched junction bases numbered 12, after V lost 7 bases and J lost 10 bases. The chain links TRBV12-3 or TRBV12-4 to TRBJ1-1; 7 bases agree with TRBD1. The sequenced sample was blood. The source is a woman aged 18 to 35 with Graves' ophthalmopathy. Written as DNA, the CDR3 is TGTGCCAGCATCCCTACTCCTGGGACAGCAGCTTTCTTT. Translation: CASIPTPGTAAFF.